The rows below give T cell receptor beta chains drawn from one sample of a study of CXCR3-negative and CXCR3-positive naive CD8 T cells. From its re-call of the 5' RACE reads, TCRdb lists each CDR3 protein once, without DNA. The clone table shows fewer than 95,000 distinct CDR3 sequences, with the ten largest holding approximately 1.7%. Sequenced material: naive CXCR3- CD8+ T cells from blood. The receptor set was obtained from a human donor in good health. Some clones in this sample may be carry-over from other donors' samples. Each CDR3 is given with its conserved first and last residue.

j_call | v_call | cdr3_aa
TRBJ2-7 | TRBV12-3/TRBV12-4 | CASTYSKNYEQYF
TRBJ1-6 | TRBV28 | CASSRQGTYHNSPLHF
TRBJ2-2 | TRBV3-1 | CASSRVLGLAGGGGTGELFF
TRBJ1-1 | TRBV6-6 | CASSYSLGNEAFF
TRBJ2-7 | TRBV7-9 | CASSLAGGSFTYEQYF
TRBJ2-1 | TRBV6-2/TRBV6-3 | CASSPIAGGYEQFF
TRBJ2-1 | TRBV5-1 | CASSQDSYNEQFF
TRBJ2-3 | TRBV27 | CASSFVGGRGTQYF
TRBJ1-1 | TRBV29-1 | CSVERENTEAFF
TRBJ2-7 | TRBV28 | CAISGTDSSYEQYF
TRBJ2-3 | TRBV10-2 | CASSEFGRTSTDTQYF
TRBJ2-7 | TRBV13 | CASSLRSGNYEQYF
TRBJ2-7 | TRBV18 | CASSPNPDRAYEQYF
TRBJ2-5 | TRBV21-1 | CASSKDRVFETQYF
TRBJ2-4 | TRBV28 | CASSPLRGKNIQYF
TRBJ2-1 | TRBV4-1 | CASSEDRGKPYNEQFF
TRBJ1-1 | TRBV29-1 | CSVELGSTEAFF
TRBJ2-2 | TRBV13 | CASSLGGNTGELFF
TRBJ2-5 | TRBV7-9 | CASSQTTGAETQYF
TRBJ2-2 | TRBV29-1 | CSVEHMEGKRSGELFF
TRBJ2-1 | TRBV2 | CASSGSLTYNEQFF